These T cell receptor beta chains were read from a single sample in a study of radiation and T cells in renal cell carcinoma. Repertoires were generated with immunoSEQ multiplex PCR, while TCRdb's copy carries only in-frame clones and drops some. The repertoire holds around 95,000 clones, with roughly 88% as singletons. This specimen was blood, taken from a patient whose treatment included radiotherapy and nephrectomy. The receptors derive from a man in his 60s with renal cell carcinoma. The CDR3 runs from the conserved cysteine through the conserved F or W. The D gene is left open where the match is weak. Size tells how often a clone was seen (once, few, many) or the class of an expanded clone, and some rows leave it out.

j_call d_call v_call clone_size cdr3_length cdr3_aa
. . TRBV7-2 . 14 CASSSQGGSYEQYF
. . TRBV6-5 . 13 CASRPHLGYEQYF
TRBJ1-1 . TRBV6-1 . 13 CASSEVQGTEAFF
TRBJ1-2 TRBD1 TRBV4-3 . 15 CASSLGTGQNYGYTF
TRBJ1-2 TRBD1 TRBV19 . 14 CASMPGGLDYGYTF
TRBJ2-1 . TRBV5-1 . 13 CASSWGGYNEQFF
TRBJ2-7 . TRBV19 . 12 CASSPTPGRQYF
TRBJ2-5 TRBD1 TRBV6-1 . 15 CASSEKGDRPAAQYF
TRBJ2-3 . TRBV27 few 12 CASSDSTDTQYF
TRBJ2-7 . TRBV10-3 . 15 CAISESVEGPVEQYF
TRBJ2-3 TRBD2 TRBV19 . 17 CASSNLPSGSFADTQYF
TRBJ1-1 TRBD1 TRBV7-9 . 17 CASSFHRQGSEHTEAFF
TRBJ2-7 TRBD1 TRBV6-5 . 15 CASSPGTGGSYEQYF
TRBJ1-5 . TRBV6-6 . 14 CASSNTGNNQPQHF
TRBJ2-7 . TRBV18 . 15 CASSLRDGSSYEQYF
TRBJ2-7 . TRBV7-3 . 13 CASSLVQGREQYF
TRBJ2-7 TRBD1 TRBV28 . 11 CASWDRDEQYF
TRBJ1-1 TRBD1 TRBV10-1 . 14 CASSADRGRTEAFF
TRBJ1-3 TRBD1 TRBV7-8 . 17 CASSPPTGSLSGNTIYF
TRBJ1-5 . TRBV27 . 17 CASSLSGVDRHFRPQHF
TRBJ1-2 . TRBV7-2 . 14 CASTVGVEGYGYTF
TRBJ2-2 . TRBV4-2 . 17 CASSQDMRDVGTGELFF
TRBJ2-2 . TRBV7-2 . 15 CASSLLSRNTGELFF
TRBJ1-3 . TRBV4-3 . 19 CASSQAGTPLRPSGNTIYF
TRBJ2-1 . TRBV7-6 . 12 CASSQDRNEQFF
TRBJ2-3 TRBD1 TRBV15 . 15 CATSTGTALTDTQYF
TRBJ1-1 TRBD1 TRBV7-2 . 17 CASSLLFPGQGNTEAFF
TRBJ2-7 . TRBV28 . 12 CASTQGLYEQYF
TRBJ1-4 . TRBV6-5 . 14 CASSNRVSNEKLFF
TRBJ2-3 . TRBV27 . 17 CASSYFGSGTSTDTQYF
TRBJ2-1 TRBD2 TRBV11-2 . 14 CASSLDRLAGSPFF
TRBJ2-1 . TRBV7-6 . 14 CASSLVGSYNEQFF
TRBJ2-4 . TRBV7-6 . 15 CASSLLGSAKNIQYF
TRBJ2-7 TRBD2 TRBV7-3 . 15 CASSLAGDRAGEQYF
TRBJ2-1 . TRBV13 . 19 CASSIGTGGRLAGVDEQFF
TRBJ2-5 . TRBV27 . 13 CASSPGLASGQYF
TRBJ1-3 TRBD1 TRBV7-9 . 15 CASSIDRGSGNTIYF
TRBJ1-1 . TRBV2 few 14 CASRSRAMNTEAFF
TRBJ2-7 . TRBV23-1 . 14 CVTGERDRTYEQYF
TRBJ1-4 TRBD1 TRBV6-5 . 14 CASSPTGAGEKLFF
TRBJ1-1 TRBD1 TRBV5-1 . 14 CASYTTGANTEAFF
. TRBD1 TRBV4-1 . 12 CASSGTEYEQYF
TRBJ2-3 . TRBV27 . 15 CASRGRRTSTDTQYF
TRBJ2-3 . TRBV5-1 . 18 CASSLVAGPGRVYDTQYF
TRBJ2-3 . TRBV11-3 . 14 CASSLGRASDTQYF
TRBJ1-3 TRBD1 TRBV5-1 . 13 CASGQGVGNTIYF
TRBJ2-7 TRBD2 TRBV15 . 16 CATSRQRRGSSYEQYF
TRBJ2-7 TRBD2 TRBV6-5 . 16 CASSYWGGRGSYEQYF
TRBJ2-5 . TRBV4-2 . 12 CASSQDRETQYF
TRBJ1-5 . TRBV5-1 . 13 CASSLDSNQPQHF
TRBJ1-1 . TRBV19 . 15 CASSSPGSMNTEAFF
TRBJ1-1 . TRBV6-5 few 13 CASSPNKVAEAFF